These 2 T cell receptor beta chains share one sample of origin, sequenced in a study of OX40 agonist ivuxolimab in advanced cancers. TCRdb's copy holds only in-frame clones and misses some; the assay was immunoSEQ multiplex PCR. In the table there are 45,000 to 65,000 clones, approximately 84% of which are singletons. The material sequenced was CD4+ or CD8+ T cells sorted from blood, taken in a trial of the OX40 agonist ivuxolimab. These receptors were obtained from an adult with an advanced solid tumor such as melanoma, head and neck, liver or kidney cancer.

The gene calls are TRBV29-1 and TRBJ2-1, with 7 positions matching TRBD1. V lost 6 bases to trimming and J lost 3 bases; unmatched junction nucleotides: 8. Germline V gives CDR1 SQVTM, CDR2 ANQGSEA. CDR3 size: 14 residues. CDR3 sequence (DNA): TGCAGCGTCGTCCACAGGGGTCTCTACAATGAGCAGTTCTTC. It encodes CSVVHRGLYNEQFF.

V gene TRBV6-1 combines with J gene TRBJ1-2; 7 bases fit TRBD1. V was pared by 3 bases and J by 4 bases, with 8 bases of the junction left unmatched. The CDR3 has 15 amino acids. From germline, CDR1 is MNHNS and CDR2 SASEGT. The CDR3 DNA reads TGTGCCAGCAGTGATGGAAGGGGGCCTGGCTATGGCTACACCTTC. This sequence encodes CASSDGRGPGYGYTF.